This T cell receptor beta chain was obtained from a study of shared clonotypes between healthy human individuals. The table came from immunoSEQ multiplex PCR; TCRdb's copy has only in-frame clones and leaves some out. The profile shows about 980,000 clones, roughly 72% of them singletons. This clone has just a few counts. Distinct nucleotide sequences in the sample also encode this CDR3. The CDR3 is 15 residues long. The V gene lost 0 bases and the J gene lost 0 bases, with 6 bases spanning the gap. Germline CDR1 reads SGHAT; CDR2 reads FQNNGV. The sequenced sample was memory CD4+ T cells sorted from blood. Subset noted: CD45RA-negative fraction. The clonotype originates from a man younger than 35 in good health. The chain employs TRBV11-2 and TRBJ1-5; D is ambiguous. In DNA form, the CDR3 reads TGTGCCAGCAGCTTAGATGGAAGTAGCAATCAGCCCCAGCATTTT. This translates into CASSLDGSSNQPQHF.